The T cell receptor beta chain described here comes from a study of T cells in Graves' hyperthyroidism and ophthalmopathy. Many counts were recorded for this clonotype. Researchers took RNA transcripts and amplified the TCR beta CDR3 regions from them. First-round RT-PCR of the TCR CDR3 relied on the HTBI primer set. TCRdb reanalysed the multiplex PCR reads using MiXCR and keeps one entry per CDR3 protein. The profile shows hundreds of thousands of distinct CDR3 sequences, over 11% of them singletons. This CDR3 spans 12 amino acids. Trimming cost V 8 bases and J 0 bases, with 6 bases left between them. From germline, CDR1 is LNHNV and CDR2 YYDKDF (reference sequence).

This chain connects TRBV15 to TRBJ2-3; D not resolved. The sequence was obtained from a woman aged 30 to 39 with Graves' hyperthyroidism. The sequencing sample was made of blood. This CDR3 is CATAQSTDTQYF. CDR3 in DNA: TGTGCCACCGCACAGAGCACAGATACGCAGTATTTT.